These T cell receptor beta chains were read from a single sample in a study of cytomegalovirus exposure and HLA in healthy donors. Here immunoSEQ multiplex PCR was the method, and the copy in TCRdb shows in-frame clones only, minus some. The sample yields more than 95,000 clones, about 93% seen once. Sequences were obtained from PBMCs. The source of these receptors is a woman between 18 and 29 years old in good health and CMV-seronegative. The CDR3 runs from the conserved cysteine through the conserved F or W. A D gene is named only where the DNA matches it firmly. Size is omitted from some rows. Given values are once, few, many or a class for expanded clones.

NA 17 TRBJ1-5 TRBV19 NA CASSIGWEGASNQPQHF TGTGCCAGTAGTATAGGGTGGGAGGGAGCGAGCAATCAGCCCCAGCATTTT
NA 12 TRBJ2-7 TRBV14 TRBD1 CASSYDRGEQYF TGTGCCAGCAGCTACGACAGGGGCGAGCAGTACTTC
NA 12 TRBJ2-7 TRBV29-1 TRBD2 CSVGSGMNEQYF TGCAGCGTTGGTAGCGGGATGAACGAGCAGTACTTC
NA 14 TRBJ2-7 TRBV5-4 NA CASSFGGQGYEQYF TGTGCCAGCAGCTTTGGGGGCCAAGGTTACGAGCAGTACTTC
once 15 TRBJ1-6 TRBV19 NA CASRQTLGGNSPLHF TGTGCCAGTAGACAGACGCTGGGGGGTAATTCACCCCTCCACTTT
NA 15 TRBJ1-1 TRBV5-1 TRBD1 CASSLRQGRNGEAFF TGCGCCAGCAGCTTAAGACAGGGTAGGAACGGTGAAGCTTTCTTT
NA 15 TRBJ1-2 TRBV28 NA CASRRTPSTNYGYTF TGTGCCAGCAGGAGGACACCCTCTACTAACTATGGCTACACCTTC
NA 17 TRBJ1-2 TRBV7-9 NA CASSLLQDMMANYGYTF TGTGCCAGCAGCTTATTACAGGACATGATGGCTAACTATGGCTACACCTTC
NA 13 TRBJ2-1 TRBV19 NA CASSISLVNEQFF TGTGCCAGTAGTATCTCACTAGTCAATGAGCAGTTCTTC
NA 15 TRBJ2-3 TRBV7-2 TRBD2 CASSLLRGVLDTQYF TGTGCCAGCAGCTTACTGCGGGGGGTATTGGATACGCAGTATTTT
NA 11 TRBJ2-1 TRBV28 NA CASSLRVQQFF TGTGCCAGCAGTTTAAGAGTTCAGCAGTTCTTC
NA 16 TRBJ1-2 TRBV28 NA CASIGTPTIGVYGYTF TGTGCCAGCATCGGAACGCCTACAATCGGAGTATATGGCTACACCTTC
NA 17 TRBJ2-5 TRBV9 TRBD2 CASSELGLAGLQETQYF TGTGCCAGCAGCGAATTAGGACTAGCGGGTCTTCAAGAGACCCAGTACTTC
NA 14 TRBJ1-1 TRBV7-6 NA CASSSGFTNTEAFF TGTGCCAGCAGCTCGGGATTTACTAACACTGAAGCTTTCTTT
NA 14 TRBJ2-7 TRBV6-1 TRBD1 CASRSRDSAYEQYF TGTGCCAGCAGAAGCCGGGACAGCGCATACGAGCAGTACTTC
NA 18 TRBJ2-1 TRBV27 TRBD1 CASSSQFSGTGVYNEQFF TGTGCCAGCAGTTCGCAATTCTCCGGGACAGGGGTTTACAATGAGCAGTTCTTC
NA 15 TRBJ2-1 TRBV2 TRBD2 CASSVSSGDDNEQFF TGTGCCAGCAGTGTATCCAGCGGGGACGACAATGAGCAGTTCTTC
NA 15 TRBJ2-7 TRBV11-2 NA CASSLELGHLYEQYF TGTGCCAGCAGCTTAGAGCTGGGACACCTCTACGAGCAGTACTTC
once 13 TRBJ2-1 TRBV7-9 NA CASRHPEQNEQFF TGTGCCAGCCGCCACCCGGAGCAAAATGAGCAGTTCTTC